Given below is one T cell receptor (beta chain) in context. Repertoires were generated with immunoSEQ multiplex PCR, while TCRdb's copy carries only in-frame clones and drops some. The table has 100,000 or so clones, approximately 90% seen once; the top ten hold roughly 0.77%. Per the germline V gene, CDR1 is MNHEY and CDR2 is SVGAGI. This CDR3 comprises 13 residues. V was cut by 2 bases and J by 1 base, with 5 bases left in between. This entry belongs to a study of T cell changes during pregnancy in multiple sclerosis. The sequencing here drew on peripheral blood, taken in the second trimester of pregnancy. The TCR comes from a female donor in good health, enrolled as a control in a pregnancy study. V is TRBV6-5 and J is TRBJ1-1; the D is unclear. The CDR3 bases are TGTGCCAGCAGTTACGAGGAGAACACTGAAGCTTTCTTT. Protein: CASSYEENTEAFF.